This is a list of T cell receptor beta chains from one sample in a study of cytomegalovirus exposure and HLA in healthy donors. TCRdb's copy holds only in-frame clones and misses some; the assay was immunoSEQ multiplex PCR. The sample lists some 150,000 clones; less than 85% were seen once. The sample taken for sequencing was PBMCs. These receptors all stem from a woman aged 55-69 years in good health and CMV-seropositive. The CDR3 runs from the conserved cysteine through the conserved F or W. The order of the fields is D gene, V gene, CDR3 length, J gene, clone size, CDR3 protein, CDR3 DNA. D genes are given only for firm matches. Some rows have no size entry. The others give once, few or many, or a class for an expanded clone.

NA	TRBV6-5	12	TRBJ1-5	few	CASRQGDQPQHF	TGTGCCAGCAGACAGGGAGACCAGCCCCAGCATTTT
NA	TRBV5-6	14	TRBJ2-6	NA	CASSQDPGANVLTF	TGTGCCAGCTCACAGGATCCTGGGGCCAACGTCCTGACTTTC
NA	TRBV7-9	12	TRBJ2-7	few	CSSSWDTYEQYF	TGTTCCAGCAGCTGGGACACCTACGAGCAGTACTTC
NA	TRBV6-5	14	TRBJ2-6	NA	CASSTGFGANVLTF	TGTGCCAGCAGCACAGGGTTTGGGGCCAACGTCCTGACTTTC
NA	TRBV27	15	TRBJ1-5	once	CASSPNGQLDQPQHF	TGTGCCAGCAGTCCCAATGGACAGTTAGATCAGCCCCAGCATTTT
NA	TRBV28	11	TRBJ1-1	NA	CASNSWTEAFF	TGTGCCAGCAACTCCTGGACTGAAGCTTTCTTT
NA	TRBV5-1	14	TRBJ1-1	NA	CASSLREGSTEAFF	TGCGCCAGCAGCTTACGGGAAGGGAGCACTGAAGCTTTCTTT
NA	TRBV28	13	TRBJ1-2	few	CASSLLRNYGYTF	TGTGCCAGCAGTTTACTGCGGAACTATGGCTACACCTTC
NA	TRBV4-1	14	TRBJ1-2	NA	CASSQAQVRYGYTF	TGCGCCAGCAGCCAAGCGCAGGTTCGCTATGGCTACACCTTC
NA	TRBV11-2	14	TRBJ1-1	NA	CASILGTSNTEAFF	TGTGCCAGCATCCTCGGGACATCGAACACTGAAGCTTTCTTT
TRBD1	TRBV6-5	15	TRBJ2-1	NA	CASSYSGTVVNEQFF	TGTGCCAGCAGTTACTCGGGGACAGTTGTCAATGAGCAGTTCTTC
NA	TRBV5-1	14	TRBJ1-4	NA	CASSPGRLNEKLFF	TGCGCCAGCAGCCCGGGGAGACTTAATGAAAAACTGTTTTTT
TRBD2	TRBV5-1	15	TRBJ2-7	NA	CASSFRREALYEQYF	TGCGCCAGCAGCTTCCGGCGGGAGGCCCTCTACGAGCAGTACTTC
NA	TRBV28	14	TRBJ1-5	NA	CASSLSGDSQPQHF	TGTGCCAGCAGTTTATCGGGGGATTCCCAGCCCCAGCATTTT
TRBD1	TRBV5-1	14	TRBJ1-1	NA	CASSYDSRGTEAFF	TGCGCCAGCAGCTACGACTCCAGGGGGACTGAAGCTTTCTTT
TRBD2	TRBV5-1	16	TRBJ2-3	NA	CASSLGTSGRTDTQYF	TGCGCCAGCAGTCTTGGGACTAGCGGGAGGACAGATACGCAGTATTTT
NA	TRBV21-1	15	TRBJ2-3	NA	CASSYLAVSTDTQYF	TGTGCCAGCAGCTACCTAGCGGTTAGCACAGATACGCAGTATTTT
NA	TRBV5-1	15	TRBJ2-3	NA	CASSLGGIVLDTQYF	TGCGCCAGCAGCTTGGGAGGGATAGTGCTAGATACGCAGTATTTT
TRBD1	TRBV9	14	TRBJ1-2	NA	CASSGDRGAYGYTF	TGTGCCAGCAGCGGGGACAGGGGGGCCTATGGCTACACCTTC
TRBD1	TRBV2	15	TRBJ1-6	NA	CASREGTAPNSPLHF	TGTGCCAGCAGAGAAGGGACAGCCCCAAATTCACCCCTCCACTTT
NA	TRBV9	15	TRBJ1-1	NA	CASSQGSTSGTEAFF	TGTGCCAGCAGCCAAGGTAGTACCTCGGGGACTGAAGCTTTCTTT
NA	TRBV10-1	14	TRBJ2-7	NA	CASSESLSSYEQYF	TGCGCCAGCAGTGAGTCGCTCAGCTCCTACGAGCAGTACTTC
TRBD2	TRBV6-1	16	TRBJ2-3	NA	CASSETPGGRTDTQYF	TGTGCCAGCAGTGAGACCCCGGGAGGTAGGACAGATACGCAGTATTTT
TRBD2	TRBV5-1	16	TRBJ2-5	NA	CASSLGLAGGGETQYF	TGCGCCAGCAGCTTGGGACTAGCGGGAGGTGGGGAGACCCAGTACTTC
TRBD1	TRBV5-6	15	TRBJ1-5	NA	CASSHRTGPNQPQHF	TGTGCCAGCAGCCACCGGACAGGTCCCAATCAGCCCCAGCATTTT
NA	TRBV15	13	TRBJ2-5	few	CATSRDPKETQYF	TGTGCCACCAGCAGAGATCCCAAAGAGACCCAGTACTTC
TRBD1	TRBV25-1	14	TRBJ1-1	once	CASSQTGLNTEAFF	TGTGCCAGCAGTCAGACAGGGTTGAACACTGAAGCTTTCTTT
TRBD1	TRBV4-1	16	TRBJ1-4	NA	CASSQAPGQSNEKLFF	TGCGCCAGCAGCCAGGCGCCGGGACAGAGTAATGAAAAACTGTTTTTT
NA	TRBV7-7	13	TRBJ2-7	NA	CASSLNFRGEQYF	TGTGCCAGCAGCTTAAATTTCAGGGGCGAGCAGTACTTC
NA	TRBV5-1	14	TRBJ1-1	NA	CASEAGNMNTEAFF	TGCGCCAGCGAGGCAGGGAATATGAACACTGAAGCTTTCTTT
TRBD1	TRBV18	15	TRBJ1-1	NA	CASSPPTGGNTEAFF	TGTGCCAGCTCACCACCGACAGGGGGGAACACTGAAGCTTTCTTT
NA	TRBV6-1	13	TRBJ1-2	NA	CASSRGGRNGYTF	TGTGCCAGCAGCCGGGGGGGCAGAAATGGCTACACCTTC
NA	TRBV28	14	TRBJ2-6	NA	CASSFRGGANVLTF	TGTGCCAGCAGTTTCCGGGGGGGGGCCAACGTCCTGACTTTC
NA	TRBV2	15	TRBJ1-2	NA	CASSEGHRANYGYTF	TGTGCCAGCAGTGAGGGCCACAGGGCTAACTATGGCTACACCTTC
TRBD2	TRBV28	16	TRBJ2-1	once	CASSSPGLAGDNEQFF	TGTGCCAGCAGTTCCCCGGGACTAGCGGGAGATAATGAGCAGTTCTTC
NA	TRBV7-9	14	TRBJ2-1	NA	CASSLSGFYNEQFF	TGTGCCAGCAGCTTATCGGGGTTCTACAATGAGCAGTTCTTC
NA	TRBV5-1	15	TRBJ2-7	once	CASSFLQGGSYEQYF	TGCGCCAGCAGCTTCCTACAGGGCGGCTCCTACGAGCAGTACTTC